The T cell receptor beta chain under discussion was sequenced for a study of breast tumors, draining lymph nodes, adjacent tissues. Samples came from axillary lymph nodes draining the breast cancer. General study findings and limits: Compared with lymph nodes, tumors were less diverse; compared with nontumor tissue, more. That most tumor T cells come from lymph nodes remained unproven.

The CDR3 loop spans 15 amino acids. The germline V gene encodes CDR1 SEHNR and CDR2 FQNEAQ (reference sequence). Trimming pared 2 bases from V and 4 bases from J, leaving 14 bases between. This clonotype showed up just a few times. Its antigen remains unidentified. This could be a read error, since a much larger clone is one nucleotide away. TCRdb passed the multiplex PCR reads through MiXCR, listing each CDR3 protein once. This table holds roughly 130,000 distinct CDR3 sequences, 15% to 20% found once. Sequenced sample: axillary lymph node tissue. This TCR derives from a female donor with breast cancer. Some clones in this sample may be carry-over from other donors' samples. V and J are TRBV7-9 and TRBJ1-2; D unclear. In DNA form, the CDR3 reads TGTGCCAGCAGCTTATCCCCGATAGGGCTCTATGGCTACACCTTC. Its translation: CASSLSPIGLYGYTF.